A single sample gave rise to the 32 T cell receptor beta chains below, sequenced in a study of T cell responses to AZD1222 COVID-19 vaccine. Assay used: immunoSEQ multiplex PCR; TCRdb lists only in-frame clones, some missing. Found here are 150,000 or so clones, around 90% of them singletons; the top ten hold about 1.5%. The sequenced sample was peripheral blood, obtained on day 0 of AZD1222 vaccination. The receptor set was obtained from an adult in good health.

This chain links TRBV9 with TRBJ2-3; 8 bases map to TRBD2. CDR3 size: 19 residues. V was clipped by 0 bases and J by 4 bases; unmatched bases: 16. Germline CDR1 SGDLS, CDR2 YYNGEE. CDR3 sequence: CASSVGPAPGLEFADTQYF. The CDR3 region has the DNA TGTGCCAGCAGCGTAGGTCCCGCACCGGGACTAGAGTTTGCAGATACGCAGTATTTT.

This chain joins TRBV19 and TRBJ2-1, with D perhaps matching TRBD1 (5 bases). V was shortened by 8 bases and J by 6 bases, with 17 bases between the two germline ends. Germline V gene lookup returns CDR1 LNHDA and CDR2 SQIVND (reference sequence). CDR3 length equals 14 residues. The CDR3 region has the DNA TGTGCCAGTGGTAGACAGCCCTCTGGCAATGAGCAGTTCTTC. The encoded protein is CASGRQPSGNEQFF.

V is TRBV12-3 or TRBV12-4 and J is TRBJ2-4; 7 nucleotides agree with TRBD2. With V trimmed by 6 bases and J by 6 bases, 2 bases remained unmatched. The CDR3 length is 12 residues. The CDR3 DNA reads as TGTGCCAGCAGCCCTAGCGGAAACATTCAGTACTTC. Translation gives CASSPSGNIQYF.

The J gene is TRBJ1-4, the V gene TRBV7-2; D remains ambiguous. Trimming pared 0 bases from V and 4 bases from J, leaving 0 bases between. The V gene's germline CDR1 is SGHTA and CDR2 FQGNSA. The CDR3 is 12 amino acids. This chain's CDR3 is CASSLANEKLFF. CDR3 DNA: TGTGCCAGCAGCTTAGCTAATGAAAAACTGTTTTTT.

This clone was detected only once. The chain recombines TRBV6-5 with TRBJ1-4, with no clear D. This CDR3 comprises 15 residues. Germline-derived CDR1 and CDR2 are MNHEY and SVGAGI. Trimming shortened V by 7 bases and J by 0 bases, and 12 bases separated the two germline ends. CDR3 sequence: CASTERVATNEKLFF. DNA for the CDR3: TGTGCCAGCACCGAACGCGTTGCAACTAATGAAAAACTGTTTTTT.

The V call is TRBV19, the J call TRBJ2-1, with 7 bases fitting TRBD2. V lost 5 bases to trimming and J lost 1 base; unmatched junction nucleotides: 17. CDR3 length: 19 amino acids. Germline V gene sequence: CDR1 LNHDA, CDR2 SQIVND (reference sequence). In nucleotides, the CDR3 is TGTGCCAGTAGTGTCTTAACTAGCTATGGGGAGGGGTCCTACAATGAGCAGTTCTTC. It codes for CASSVLTSYGEGSYNEQFF.

This clone has more than one count but fewer than ten. J is TRBJ1-5 and V is TRBV25-1; 7 positions match TRBD1. The CDR3 covers 14 residues. With 3 bases clipped from V and 7 bases from J, the junction kept 6 bases outside the gene matches. CDR1 is MGHDK, CDR2 SYGVNS, per germline. The CDR3, as DNA: TGTGCCAGCAGTGAGGATCAGGGGGGCCAGCCCCAGCATTTT. This encodes CASSEDQGGQPQHF.

V is TRBV19 and J is TRBJ1-5, with 10 bases fitting TRBD1. Germline V CDR1 and CDR2: LNHDA, SQIVND (reference sequence). The CDR3 totals 19 residues. V shed 5 bases and J 3 bases; nucleotides not matched to a gene: 16. Written as DNA, the CDR3 is TGTGCCAGTAGTGGGCCGGGACAGGGGAAGCCTTTTCCCAATCAGCCCCAGCATTTT. Protein product: CASSGPGQGKPFPNQPQHF.

This clone showed up just once. This chain connects TRBV19 to TRBJ1-4, with no clear D. Germline V gene lookup returns CDR1 LNHDA and CDR2 SQIVND (reference sequence). Between the trimmed V and J ends, which lost 7 bases and 3 bases, there was a span of 12 bases. The CDR3 runs to 14 residues. The CDR3, as DNA: TGTGCCAGTACCTCCGGGCCCCCTAATGAAAAACTGTTTTTT. This encodes CASTSGPPNEKLFF.

This chain joins TRBV5-5 and TRBJ1-1; D perhaps matches TRBD1 (6 bases). This CDR3 region has 13 residues. V lost 3 bases and J lost 2, with 8 bases in between. Germline assignment: CDR1 SGHKS and CDR2 YYEKEE (reference sequence). CDR3 DNA: TGTGCCAGCAGCTGGACAGCAAACACTGAAGCTTTCTTT. It translates to CASSWTANTEAFF. Drawing the rest from reference TRBV5-5 and TRBJ1-1, the complete variable domain is DAGVTQSPTHLIKTRGQQVTLRCSPISGHKSVSWYQQVLGQGPQFIFQYYEKEERGRGNFPDRFSARQFPNYSSELNVNALLLGDSALYLCASSWTANTEAFFGQGTRLTVV.

Only one count was recorded for this clone. J is TRBJ1-5 and V is TRBV5-6; D call uncertain. Germline CDR1 SGHDT, CDR2 YYEEEE. CDR3 size: 16 residues. The V and J ends lost 0 bases and 2 bases respectively, with 12 bases between them. CDR3 nucleotide sequence: TGTGCCAGCAGCTTGGCGGCGACAAAGGGCAATCAGCCCCAGCATTTT. Amino acids: CASSLAATKGNQPQHF.

The J gene is TRBJ2-3, the V gene TRBV14; TRBD2 aligns across 12 bases. The V gene's germline CDR1 is SGHDN and CDR2 FVKESK. There are 15 residues in the CDR3. V lost 4 bases to trimming and J lost 5 bases; unmatched junction nucleotides: 4. CDR3 DNA: TGTGCCAGCAGCCCCCGACTAGCGGGAGTAGATACGCAGTATTTT. Residues: CASSPRLAGVDTQYF.

The chain recombines TRBV15 with TRBJ1-2; D call uncertain. V was trimmed by 2 bases and J by 2 bases, leaving 9 bases between them. Germline V gene lookup returns CDR1 LNHNV and CDR2 YYDKDF (reference sequence). The CDR3 extends over 14 amino acids. In nucleotides, the CDR3 is TGTGCCACCAGCAGAAGGGCCGCCAACTATGGCTACACCTTC. As protein: CATSRRAANYGYTF.

This chain links TRBV30 with TRBJ1-5; a possible D gene is TRBD1 (5 bases). The CDR3 contains 12 residues. The germline V and J ends were trimmed by 3 bases and 6 bases, with 9 bases remaining between them. Per the germline V gene, CDR1 is GTSNPN and CDR2 is SVGIG (reference sequence). The CDR3 sequence: CAWRGEGQPQHF. CDR3 nucleotides: TGTGCCTGGAGGGGGGAGGGTCAGCCCCAGCATTTT.

The chain joins TRBV7-8 to TRBJ1-1; D gene uncertain. The germline V and J ends were trimmed by 1 base and 6 bases, with 12 bases remaining between them. This CDR3 has 14 amino acids. The V gene's germline CDR1 is SGHVS and CDR2 FQNEAQ. The CDR3 DNA reads as TGTGCCAGCAGCTTAGGGCGCGGGTCCGCTGAAGCTTTCTTT. Its protein is CASSLGRGSAEAFF.

The V gene is TRBV12-3 or TRBV12-4, the J gene TRBJ2-2; D uncertain. V was trimmed by 7 bases and J by 8 bases, leaving 11 bases between them. The CDR3 has 12 amino acids. CDR3 region: CASTLLGGELFF. In DNA, the CDR3 is TGTGCCAGCACCCTTCTTGGGGGGGAGCTGTTTTTT.

This chain connects TRBV28 to TRBJ2-1, with D tentatively TRBD2 (5 bases). Germline lookup yields CDR1 MDHEN and CDR2 SYDVKM. The CDR3 is 14 residues long. Trimming removed 6 bases from V and 0 bases from J, with 9 bases in between. For the CDR3, the DNA is TGTGCCAGCAGATCGGGAAGCTCCTACAATGAGCAGTTCTTC. Amino acid sequence: CASRSGSSYNEQFF.

The chain uses TRBV5-1 and TRBJ2-7, with D tentatively TRBD1 (5 bases). This CDR3 comprises 16 residues. V shed 0 bases and J shed 4 bases, with 17 bases lying between them. Per the germline V gene, CDR1 is SGHRS and CDR2 is YFSETQ. CDR3 in DNA: TGCGCCAGCAGCTTGGAAAGGGGCCCGGAATGGTACGAGCAGTACTTC. This gives the protein CASSLERGPEWYEQYF.

The chain uses TRBV6-2 or TRBV6-3 and TRBJ1-2, with D possibly being TRBD1 (5 bases). CDR1 is MNHEY, CDR2 SVGEGT, per germline. V was cut by 3 bases and J by 7 bases, with 15 bases left in between. The CDR3 extends over 14 amino acids. CDR3 nucleotides: TGTGCCAGCAGTTATTCAACAGGTAGCGGTGGCTACACCTTC. Its translation: CASSYSTGSGGYTF.

The chain is built from TRBV12-5 and TRBJ2-3; D is unclear. Trimming took 7 bases from V and 0 from J, leaving 17 bases between them. The germline CDR1 and CDR2 sequences are LGHNT and FRNRAP. CDR3 length: 16 residues. The DNA of the CDR3 is TGTGCTAGTGCCTTACGGCCAGGCTCTAGCACAGATACGCAGTATTTT. Encoded protein: CASALRPGSSTDTQYF. Filled out from reference TRBV12-5 and TRBJ2-3, the complete variable domain reads DARVTQTPRHKVTEMGQEVTMRCQPILGHNTVFWYRQTMMQGLELLAYFRNRAPLDDSGMPKDRFSAEMPDATLATLKIQPSEPRDSAVYFCASALRPGSSTDTQYFGPGTRLTVL.

V is TRBV18 and J is TRBJ2-7; 12 nucleotides match TRBD1. The germline gives CDR1 KGHSH, CDR2 LQKENI. V lost 5 bases and J lost 7; bases outside the gene matches: 12. This CDR3 contains 16 residues. The DNA of the CDR3 is TGTGCCAGCTCAGGATACCCGGGACAGGGGGCGGGAGAGCAGTACTTC. This gives the protein CASSGYPGQGAGEQYF. The whole variable domain, filled in from reference TRBV18 and TRBJ2-7, reads NAGVMQNPRHLVRRRGQEARLRCSPMKGHSHVYWYRQLPEEGLKFMVYLQKENIIDESGMPKERFSAEFPKEGPSILRIQQVVRGDSAAYFCASSGYPGQGAGEQYFGPGTRLTVT.

Here the CDR3 reads CASSLGLAGGPYNEQFF. Here the CDR3 DNA reads TGTGCCAGCAGCCTCGGACTAGCGGGGGGGCCTTACAATGAGCAGTTCTTC. The chain employs TRBV7-8 and TRBJ2-1; TRBD2 agrees at 15 bases. CDR1 and CDR2 from the germline V gene are SGHVS and FQNEAQ. There are 17 residues in the CDR3. J was trimmed by 4 bases and V by 5 bases; bases with no gene match: 6.

The rearrangement joins TRBV7-9 to TRBJ1-2; 8 positions match TRBD1. Per germline, CDR1 SEHNR and CDR2 FQNEAQ (reference sequence). The CDR3 is made up of 15 amino acids. The V and J ends lost 3 bases and 3 bases, in that order; junction bases with no gene match: 6. The CDR3 DNA is TGTGCCAGCAGCTTTAGTTTACAGGGGGACTATGGCTACACCTTC. It encodes CASSFSLQGDYGYTF.

The genes are TRBV19 and TRBJ1-4; 8 bases agree with TRBD1. With 1 base clipped from V and 7 bases from J, the junction kept 8 bases outside the gene matches. Germline CDR1 LNHDA, CDR2 SQIVND (reference sequence). The CDR3 has 16 residues. In DNA form, the CDR3 reads TGTGCCAGTAGTATAGGGCAGGGGGCGCTTGGTGAAAAACTGTTTTTT. It is translated as CASSIGQGALGEKLFF.

This clone was detected once. The chain couples TRBV3-1 (or the pseudogene TRBV3-2) to TRBJ1-3; D is possibly TRBD1 (6 bases). This CDR3 has 18 residues. V was clipped by 4 bases and J by 2 bases, with 21 bases between them. Germline V CDR1 and CDR2: LGHDT, YNNKEL (reference sequence). The CDR3 bases are TGTGCCAGCAGCCCATCCCCAGACAGGCCAAACCCTGGAAACACCATATATTTT. It specifies CASSPSPDRPNPGNTIYF.

This clone was counted once. V and J are TRBV2 and TRBJ2-7, with D possibly TRBD1 on 6 matching bases. There are 12 residues in the CDR3. Germline values: CDR1 SNHLY, CDR2 FYNNEI. V dropped 4 bases and J dropped 2 bases, with 6 bases sitting between them. The DNA of the CDR3 is TGTGCCAGCAGTGGACAGGCCTACGAGCAGTACTTC. It codes for CASSGQAYEQYF.

This chain connects TRBV5-1 to TRBJ2-1, with 7 bases aligning to TRBD1. The length of the CDR3 is 14 residues. V trimming: 4 bases; J trimming: 3 bases; junction bases outside the gene matches: 4. The germline gives CDR1 SGHRS, CDR2 YFSETQ. DNA for the CDR3: TGCGCCAGCAGCCCCCGGGACAGCTACAATGAGCAGTTCTTC. Its translation is CASSPRDSYNEQFF.

For the CDR3, the DNA is TGTGCCAGCTCACGCGGGACAGGGAGCGGCACCGGGGAGCTGTTTTTT. This sequence encodes CASSRGTGSGTGELFF. V and J are TRBV18 and TRBJ2-2, with TRBD1 matching 9 bases. Germline loops: CDR1 KGHSH, CDR2 LQKENI. J was trimmed by 4 bases and V by 4 bases; bases with no gene match: 7. The CDR3 has 16 amino acids.

The chain has TRBV11-3 and TRBJ2-7, with 9 bases fitting TRBD1. V shed 7 bases, J shed 3 bases, and the junction held 7 bases outside the gene matches. Germline CDR1 is SGHNT and CDR2 is YENEEA. The CDR3 is 14 residues long. The CDR3 coding sequence is TGTGCCAGCACCCACAGGGGGCGCGTCTACGAGCAGTACTTC. Its protein product is CASTHRGRVYEQYF. The variable domain in full, with the rest retrieved from reference TRBV11-3 and TRBJ2-7, is EAGVVQSPRYKIIEKKQPVAFWCNPISGHNTLYWYLQNLGQGPELLIRYENEEAVDDSQLPKDRFSAERLKGVDSTLKIQPAELGDSAVYLCASTHRGRVYEQYFGPGTRLTVT.

The chain employs TRBV20-1 and TRBJ1-1; no definite D call. The germline gives CDR1 DFQATT, CDR2 SNEGSKA (reference sequence). V was shortened by 3 bases and J by 2 bases, with 7 bases between the two germline ends. The CDR3 is 12 residues long. The DNA for the CDR3 is TGCAGTGCTAGTACTTTAAACACTGAAGCTTTCTTT. Translating it yields CSASTLNTEAFF.

The rearrangement links TRBV5-1 to TRBJ2-1, with a weak D call TRBD1 (6 bases). This CDR3 is built from 16 residues. Germline V CDR1 and CDR2: SGHRS, YFSETQ. V lost 2 bases and J lost 0, with 12 bases in between. The CDR3 protein is CASSFLPDSSYNEQFF. DNA for the CDR3: TGCGCCAGCAGCTTCTTACCGGACAGCTCCTACAATGAGCAGTTCTTC. Drawing the rest from reference TRBV5-1 and TRBJ2-1, the complete variable domain is KAGVTQTPRYLIKTRGQQVTLSCSPISGHRSVSWYQQTPGQGLQFLFEYFSETQRNKGNFPGRFSGRQFSNSRSEMNVSTLELGDSALYLCASSFLPDSSYNEQFFGPGTRLTVL.

The chain links TRBV23-1 to TRBJ2-2; possibly TRBD2 for D (6 bases). TRBV23-1 is an ORF; its function is uncertain. This CDR3 comprises 16 residues. Trimming removed 0 bases from V and 4 bases from J, with 12 bases in between. The CDR3 protein is CASSQSWRGSTGELFF. The CDR3 DNA follows: TGCGCCAGCAGTCAATCGTGGAGGGGAAGCACCGGGGAGCTGTTTTTT.